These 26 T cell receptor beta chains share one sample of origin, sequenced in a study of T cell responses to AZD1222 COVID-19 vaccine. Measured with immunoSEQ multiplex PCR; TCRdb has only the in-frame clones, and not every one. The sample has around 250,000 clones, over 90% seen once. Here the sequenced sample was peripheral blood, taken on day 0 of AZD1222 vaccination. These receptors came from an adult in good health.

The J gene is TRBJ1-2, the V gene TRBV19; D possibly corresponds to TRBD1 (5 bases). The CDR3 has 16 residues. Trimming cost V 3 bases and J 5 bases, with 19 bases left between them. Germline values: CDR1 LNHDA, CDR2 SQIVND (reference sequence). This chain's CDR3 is CASSMGPGGRLYGYTF. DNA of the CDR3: TGTGCCAGTAGTATGGGGCCCGGGGGACGATTGTATGGCTACACCTTC. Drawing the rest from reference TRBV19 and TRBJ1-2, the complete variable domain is DGGITQSPKYLFRKEGQNVTLSCEQNLNHDAMYWYRQDPGQGLRLIYYSQIVNDFQKGDIAEGYSVSREKKESFPLTVTSAQKNPTAFYLCASSMGPGGRLYGYTFGSGTRLTVV.

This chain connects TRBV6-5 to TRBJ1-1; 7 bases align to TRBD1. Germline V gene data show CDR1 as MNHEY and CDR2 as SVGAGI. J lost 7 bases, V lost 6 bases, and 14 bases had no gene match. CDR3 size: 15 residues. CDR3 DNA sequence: TGTGCCAGCAGACTAGGGAGGAGGGGGCGCGGTGAAGCTTTCTTT. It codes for CASRLGRRGRGEAFF.

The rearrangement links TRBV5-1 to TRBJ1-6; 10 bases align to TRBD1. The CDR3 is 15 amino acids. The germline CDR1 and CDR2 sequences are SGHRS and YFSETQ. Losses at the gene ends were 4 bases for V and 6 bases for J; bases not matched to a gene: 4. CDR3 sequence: CASSTGTGVNSPLHF. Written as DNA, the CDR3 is TGCGCCAGCAGCACGGGGACAGGGGTTAATTCACCCCTCCACTTT.

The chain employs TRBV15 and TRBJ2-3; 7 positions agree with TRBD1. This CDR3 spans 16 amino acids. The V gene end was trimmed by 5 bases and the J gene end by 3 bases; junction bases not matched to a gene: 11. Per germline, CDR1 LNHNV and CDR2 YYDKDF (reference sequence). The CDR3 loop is CATSPRKGGFTDTQYF. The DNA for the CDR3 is TGTGCCACCAGCCCTAGGAAAGGGGGCTTTACAGATACGCAGTATTTT.

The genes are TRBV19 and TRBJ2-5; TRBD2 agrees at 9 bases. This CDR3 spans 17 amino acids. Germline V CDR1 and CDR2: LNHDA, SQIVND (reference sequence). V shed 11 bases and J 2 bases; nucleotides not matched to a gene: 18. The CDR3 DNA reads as TGTGCCGAAGGGCGAGCGGGAGGACCCTTTGGTCAAGAGACCCAGTACTTC. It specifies CAEGRAGGPFGQETQYF. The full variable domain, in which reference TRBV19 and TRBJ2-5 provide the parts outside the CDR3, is DGGITQSPKYLFRKEGQNVTLSCEQNLNHDAMYWYRQDPGQGLRLIYYSQIVNDFQKGDIAEGYSVSREKKESFPLTVTSAQKNPTAFYLCAEGRAGGPFGQETQYFGPGTRLLVL.

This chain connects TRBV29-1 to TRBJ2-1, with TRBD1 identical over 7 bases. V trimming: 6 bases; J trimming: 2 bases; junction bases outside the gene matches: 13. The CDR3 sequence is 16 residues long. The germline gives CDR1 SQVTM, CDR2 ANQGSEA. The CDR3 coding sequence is TGCAGCGTGGAATTTAACAGGGGAAGGGCCTACAATGAGCAGTTCTTC. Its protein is CSVEFNRGRAYNEQFF.

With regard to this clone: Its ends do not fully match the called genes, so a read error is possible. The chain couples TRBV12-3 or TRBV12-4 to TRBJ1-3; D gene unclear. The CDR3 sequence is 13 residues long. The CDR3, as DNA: TGTGCCAGCAGGTTAGGCTCTGGAAACACCATATATTTT. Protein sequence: CASRLGSGNTIYF.

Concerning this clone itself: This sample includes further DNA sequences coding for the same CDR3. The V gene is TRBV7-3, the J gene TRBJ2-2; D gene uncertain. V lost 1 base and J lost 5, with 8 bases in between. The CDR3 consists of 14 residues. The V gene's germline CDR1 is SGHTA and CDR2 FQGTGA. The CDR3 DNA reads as TGTGCCAGCAGCTTAAAACAGTCTACCGGGGAGCTGTTTTTT. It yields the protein CASSLKQSTGELFF.

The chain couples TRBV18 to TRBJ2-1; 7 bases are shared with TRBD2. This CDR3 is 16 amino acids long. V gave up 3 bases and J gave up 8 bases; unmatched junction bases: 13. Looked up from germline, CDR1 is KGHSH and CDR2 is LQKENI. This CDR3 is CASSPSGEGRGDEQFF. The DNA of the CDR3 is TGTGCCAGCTCACCCTCGGGGGAGGGCCGGGGTGATGAGCAGTTCTTC.

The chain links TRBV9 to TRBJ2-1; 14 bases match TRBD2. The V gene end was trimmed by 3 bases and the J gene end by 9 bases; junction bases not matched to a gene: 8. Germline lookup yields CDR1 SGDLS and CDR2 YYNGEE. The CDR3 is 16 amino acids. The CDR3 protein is CASSDPGLAGGIEQFF. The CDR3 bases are TGTGCCAGCAGCGACCCCGGACTAGCGGGAGGAATTGAGCAGTTCTTC.

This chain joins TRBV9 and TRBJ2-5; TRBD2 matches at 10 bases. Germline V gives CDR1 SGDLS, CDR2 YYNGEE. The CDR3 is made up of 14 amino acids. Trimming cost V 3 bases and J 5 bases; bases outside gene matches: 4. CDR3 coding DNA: TGTGCCAGCAGCGCGGAAGCGGGGGGGGAGACCCAGTACTTC. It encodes CASSAEAGGETQYF.

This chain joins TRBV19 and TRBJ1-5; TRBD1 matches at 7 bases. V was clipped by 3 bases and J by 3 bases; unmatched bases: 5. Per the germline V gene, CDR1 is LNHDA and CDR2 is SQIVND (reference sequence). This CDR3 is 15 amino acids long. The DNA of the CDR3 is TGTGCCAGTAGTATGCCCGGGACAGTCAATCAGCCCCAGCATTTT. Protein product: CASSMPGTVNQPQHF. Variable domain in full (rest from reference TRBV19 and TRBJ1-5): DGGITQSPKYLFRKEGQNVTLSCEQNLNHDAMYWYRQDPGQGLRLIYYSQIVNDFQKGDIAEGYSVSREKKESFPLTVTSAQKNPTAFYLCASSMPGTVNQPQHFGDGTRLSIL.

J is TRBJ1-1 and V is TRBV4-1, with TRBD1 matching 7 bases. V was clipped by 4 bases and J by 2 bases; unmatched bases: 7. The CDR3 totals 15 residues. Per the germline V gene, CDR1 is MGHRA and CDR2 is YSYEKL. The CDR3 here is CASSRDRALNTEAFF. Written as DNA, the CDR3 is TGCGCCAGCAGCCGCGACAGGGCGTTAAACACTGAAGCTTTCTTT.

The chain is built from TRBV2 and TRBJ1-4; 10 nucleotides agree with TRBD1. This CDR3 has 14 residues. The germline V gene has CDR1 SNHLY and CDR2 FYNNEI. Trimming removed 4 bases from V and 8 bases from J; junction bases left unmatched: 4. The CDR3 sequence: CASSGQGAGEKLFF. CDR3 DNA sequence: TGTGCCAGCAGTGGACAGGGGGCTGGGGAAAAACTGTTTTTT.

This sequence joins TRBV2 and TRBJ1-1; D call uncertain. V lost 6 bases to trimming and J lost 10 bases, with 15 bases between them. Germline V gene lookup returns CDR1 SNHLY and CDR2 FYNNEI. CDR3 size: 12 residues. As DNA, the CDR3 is TGTGCCAGCAGCTACAATAGGCCGGGAGCTTTCTTT. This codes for CASSYNRPGAFF. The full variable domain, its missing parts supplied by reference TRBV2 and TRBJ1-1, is EPEVTQTPSHQVTQMGQEVILRCVPISNHLYFYWYRQILGQKVEFLVSFYNNEISEKSEIFDDQFSVERPDGSNFTLKIRSTKLEDSAMYFCASSYNRPGAFFGQGTRLTVV.

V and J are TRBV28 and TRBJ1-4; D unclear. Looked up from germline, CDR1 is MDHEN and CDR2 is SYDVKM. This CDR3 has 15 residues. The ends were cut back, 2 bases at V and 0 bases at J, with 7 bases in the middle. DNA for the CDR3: TGTGCCAGCAGTTTAGTGGGTACAACTAATGAAAAACTGTTTTTT. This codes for CASSLVGTTNEKLFF.

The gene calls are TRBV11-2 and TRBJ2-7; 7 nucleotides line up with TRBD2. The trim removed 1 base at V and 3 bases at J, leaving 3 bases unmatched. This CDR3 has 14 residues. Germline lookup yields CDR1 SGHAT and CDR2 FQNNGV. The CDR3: CASSLGLAVYEQYF. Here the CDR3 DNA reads TGTGCCAGCAGCTTAGGTCTAGCGGTCTACGAGCAGTACTTC.

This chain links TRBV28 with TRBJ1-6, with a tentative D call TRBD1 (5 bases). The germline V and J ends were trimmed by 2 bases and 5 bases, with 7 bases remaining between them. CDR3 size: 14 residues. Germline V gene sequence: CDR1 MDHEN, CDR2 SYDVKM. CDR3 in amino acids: CASSLVQDNSPLHF. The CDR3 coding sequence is TGTGCCAGCAGTTTAGTACAGGATAATTCACCCCTCCACTTT.

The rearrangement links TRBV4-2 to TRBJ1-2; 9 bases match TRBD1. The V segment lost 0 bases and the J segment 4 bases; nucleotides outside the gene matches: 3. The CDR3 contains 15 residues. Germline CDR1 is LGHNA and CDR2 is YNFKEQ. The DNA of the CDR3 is TGTGCCAGCAGCCAAGAGGGGGGACAGGGCTATGGCTACACCTTC. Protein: CASSQEGGQGYGYTF.

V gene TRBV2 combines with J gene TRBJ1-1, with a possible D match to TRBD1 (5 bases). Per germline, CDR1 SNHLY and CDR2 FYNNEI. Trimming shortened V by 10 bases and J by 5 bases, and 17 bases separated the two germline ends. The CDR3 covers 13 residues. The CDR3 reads CATGGEVFTEAFF. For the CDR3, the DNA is TGTGCCACCGGGGGGGAGGTTTTTACTGAAGCTTTCTTT.

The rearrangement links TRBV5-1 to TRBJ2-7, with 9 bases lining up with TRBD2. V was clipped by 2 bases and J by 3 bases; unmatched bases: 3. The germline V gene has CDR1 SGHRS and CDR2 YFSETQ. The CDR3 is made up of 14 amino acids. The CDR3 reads CASSLASGVYEQYF. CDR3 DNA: TGCGCCAGCAGCTTAGCTAGCGGGGTCTACGAGCAGTACTTC.

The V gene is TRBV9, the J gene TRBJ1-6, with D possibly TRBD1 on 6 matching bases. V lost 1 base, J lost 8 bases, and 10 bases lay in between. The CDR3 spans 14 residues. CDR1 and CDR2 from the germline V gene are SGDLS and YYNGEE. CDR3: CASSVTGTDSPLHF. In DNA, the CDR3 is TGTGCCAGCAGCGTAACAGGGACGGATTCACCCCTCCACTTT.

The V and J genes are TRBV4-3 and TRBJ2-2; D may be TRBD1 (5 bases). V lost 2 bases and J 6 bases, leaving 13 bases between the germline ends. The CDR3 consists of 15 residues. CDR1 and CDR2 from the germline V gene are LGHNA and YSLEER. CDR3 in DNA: TGCGCCAGCAGCCAACTAGGGGTAGCCTCCGGGGAGCTGTTTTTT. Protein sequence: CASSQLGVASGELFF.

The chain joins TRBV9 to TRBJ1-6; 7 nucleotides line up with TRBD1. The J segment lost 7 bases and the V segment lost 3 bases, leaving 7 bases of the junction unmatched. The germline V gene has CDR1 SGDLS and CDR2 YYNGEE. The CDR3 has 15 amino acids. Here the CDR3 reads CASSADRERNSPLHF. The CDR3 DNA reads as TGTGCCAGCAGCGCTGACAGGGAGAGAAATTCACCCCTCCACTTT.

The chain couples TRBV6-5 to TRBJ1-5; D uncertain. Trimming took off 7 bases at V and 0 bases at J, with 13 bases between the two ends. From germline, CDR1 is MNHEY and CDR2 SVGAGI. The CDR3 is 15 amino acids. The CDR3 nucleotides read TGTGCCAGCACCTCTGGCACTTATAGCAATCAGCCCCAGCATTTT. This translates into CASTSGTYSNQPQHF.

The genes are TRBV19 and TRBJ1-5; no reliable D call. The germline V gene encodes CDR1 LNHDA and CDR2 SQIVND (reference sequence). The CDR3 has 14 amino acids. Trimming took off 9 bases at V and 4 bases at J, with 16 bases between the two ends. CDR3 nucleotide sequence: TGTGCCAGGCCGGCGAGGAGGGAAAATCAGCCCCAGCATTTT. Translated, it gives CARPARRENQPQHF. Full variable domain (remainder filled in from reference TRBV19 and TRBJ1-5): DGGITQSPKYLFRKEGQNVTLSCEQNLNHDAMYWYRQDPGQGLRLIYYSQIVNDFQKGDIAEGYSVSREKKESFPLTVTSAQKNPTAFYLCARPARRENQPQHFGDGTRLSIL.